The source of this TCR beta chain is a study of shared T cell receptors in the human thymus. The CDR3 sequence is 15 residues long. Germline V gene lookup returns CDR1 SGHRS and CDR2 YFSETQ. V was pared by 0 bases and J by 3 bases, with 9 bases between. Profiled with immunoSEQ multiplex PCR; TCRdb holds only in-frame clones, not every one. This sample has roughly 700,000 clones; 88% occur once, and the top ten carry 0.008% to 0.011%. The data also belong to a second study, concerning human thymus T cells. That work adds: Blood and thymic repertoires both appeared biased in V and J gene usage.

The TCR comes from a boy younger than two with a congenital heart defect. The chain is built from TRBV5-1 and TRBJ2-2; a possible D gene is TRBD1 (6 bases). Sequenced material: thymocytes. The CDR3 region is CASSLAPGDTGELFF. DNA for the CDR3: TGCGCCAGCAGCTTGGCTCCAGGGGACACCGGGGAGCTGTTTTTT.